The rows below give T cell receptor beta chains drawn from one sample of a study of CD8 T cells in ankylosing spondylitis. One entry per CDR3 protein, called by TCRdb with MiXCR from the 5' RACE reads. This sample has 130,000 or so distinct CDR3 sequences, with 17% found just once. Sequencing was carried out using blood, either unsorted or a sorted T cell fraction (not recorded which). All receptors derive from a male donor with ankylosing spondylitis. Each CDR3 is given with its conserved first and last residue. A D gene is named only where the DNA matches it firmly. Some rows have no size entry. The others give once, few or many, or a class for an expanded clone.

V: TRBV9
J: TRBJ2-7
size: many
D: -
DNA: TGTGCCAGCAGCAGACAGAGCTCCTACGAGCAGTACTTC
CDR3: CASSRQSSYEQYF

V: TRBV18
J: TRBJ2-4
size: few
D: TRBD1
DNA: TGTGCCAGCTTCGGGACAGGGGGAAACATTCAGTACTTC
CDR3: CASFGTGGNIQYF

V: TRBV15
J: TRBJ1-2
size: -
D: -
DNA: TGTGCCACCAGCAGAGAGGGTACTAACTATGGCTACACCTTC
CDR3: CATSREGTNYGYTF

V: TRBV4-2
J: TRBJ2-7
size: -
D: -
DNA: TGTGCCAGCAGCCACTCCTTTAGCGGTGGCGAGCAGTACTTC
CDR3: CASSHSFSGGEQYF

V: TRBV4-2
J: TRBJ1-1
size: few
D: -
DNA: TGTGCCAGCAGCCAAGATGGTCCTGAAGCTTTCTTT
CDR3: CASSQDGPEAFF

V: TRBV11-3
J: TRBJ2-7
size: -
D: -
DNA: TGTGCCAGCAGTCTCATAACTCGATTCTCCTACGAGCAGTACTTC
CDR3: CASSLITRFSYEQYF

V: TRBV7-9
J: TRBJ1-5
size: few
D: -
DNA: TGTGCCAGCAGCCTGGGCCGGGGGCCCCAGCATTTT
CDR3: CASSLGRGPQHF

V: TRBV27
J: TRBJ2-1
size: -
D: TRBD1
DNA: TGTGCCAGCAGTTTACACTCCGGGACAGGGGGAGTAAGTGAGCAGTTCTTC
CDR3: CASSLHSGTGGVSEQFF

V: TRBV12-3/TRBV12-4
J: TRBJ2-3
size: -
D: TRBD2
DNA: TGTGCCAGCAGTTTTAGCGGGATTGGGACAGATACGCAGTATTTT
CDR3: CASSFSGIGTDTQYF

V: TRBV15
J: TRBJ1-1
size: -
D: -
DNA: TGTGCCACCAGCACAGGGGCTGAAGCTTTCTTT
CDR3: CATSTGAEAFF

V: TRBV5-1
J: TRBJ2-3
size: few
D: -
DNA: TGCGCCAGCAGCTTGGACCCCAGCCTCTTAGCCGGCACAGATACGCAGTATTTT
CDR3: CASSLDPSLLAGTDTQYF

V: TRBV9
J: TRBJ2-1
size: many
D: TRBD2
DNA: TGTGCCAGCAGCGTAGCTAGCGGGAGTGGGTATGAGCAGTTCTTC
CDR3: CASSVASGSGYEQFF

V: TRBV6-6
J: TRBJ2-7
size: few
D: -
DNA: TGTGCCAGCAGTTACGAGATCTCCTACGAGCAGTACTTC
CDR3: CASSYEISYEQYF

V: TRBV27
J: TRBJ2-7
size: few
D: -
DNA: TGTGCCAGCAGTACAGGGACCGAGCAGTACTTC
CDR3: CASSTGTEQYF

V: TRBV7-8
J: TRBJ2-5
size: many
D: -
DNA: TGTGCCAGCAGAGGGCGGTCAGAGACCCAGTACTTC
CDR3: CASRGRSETQYF

V: TRBV29-1
J: TRBJ2-7
size: many
D: -
DNA: TGCAGCGTGTTGCGTTCCTACGAGCAGTACTTC
CDR3: CSVLRSYEQYF

V: TRBV20-1
J: TRBJ2-5
size: -
D: -
DNA: TGCAGTGCTAGAGATCTTACCGGAAGAGCTCAAGAGACCCAGTACTTC
CDR3: CSARDLTGRAQETQYF

V: TRBV5-1
J: TRBJ2-2
size: few
D: -
DNA: TGCGCCAGCAGCTTGTATCAGGGACACACCGGGGAGCTGTTTTTT
CDR3: CASSLYQGHTGELFF

V: TRBV11-1
J: TRBJ1-2
size: -
D: -
DNA: TGTGCCAGCAGCCGACAGCTACTTACGACTCCTGGTCTATTGGATGGCTACACCTTC
CDR3: CASSRQLLTTPGLLDGYTF

V: TRBV27
J: TRBJ1-2
size: -
D: -
DNA: TGTGCCAGCAGTGGCACCGGGTCCGGCTACACCTTC
CDR3: CASSGTGSGYTF

V: TRBV20-1
J: TRBJ2-7
size: few
D: -
DNA: TGCAGTGCCGGCGTACAGGGAATGCACTACGAGCAGTACTTC
CDR3: CSAGVQGMHYEQYF

V: TRBV12-3/TRBV12-4
J: TRBJ2-1
size: few
D: TRBD2
DNA: TGTGCCAGCAGTTCGGGACTAGCTGGAGGTGAGCAGTTCTTC
CDR3: CASSSGLAGGEQFF

V: TRBV28
J: TRBJ1-2
size: -
D: -
DNA: TGTGCCAGCAGTAACAGGGTGGAGGGCTACACCTTC
CDR3: CASSNRVEGYTF

V: TRBV5-6
J: TRBJ2-7
size: many
D: -
DNA: TGTGCCAGCAGCTTACGAGGGAGGGAGCAGTACTTC
CDR3: CASSLRGREQYF

V: TRBV19
J: TRBJ2-1
size: -
D: -
DNA: TGTGCCACCGGGACCCTCGCCTACAATGAGCAGTTCTTC
CDR3: CATGTLAYNEQFF

V: TRBV24-1
J: TRBJ2-7
size: few
D: TRBD1
DNA: TGTGCCACTGGGACAGGGAACGAGCAGTACTTC
CDR3: CATGTGNEQYF

V: TRBV12-3/TRBV12-4
J: TRBJ2-2
size: -
D: -
DNA: TGTGCCAGCAGTGGCCAGAAGGGGGAGCTGTTTTTT
CDR3: CASSGQKGELFF

V: TRBV6-2/TRBV6-3
J: TRBJ2-3
size: -
D: TRBD2
DNA: TGTGCCAGCAGTCTAGCGGGAGGGCCAGATACGCAGTATTTT
CDR3: CASSLAGGPDTQYF

V: TRBV5-1
J: TRBJ1-1
size: few
D: TRBD1
DNA: TGCGCCAGCAGCGAAACAGGGGGCACTGAAGCTTTCTTT
CDR3: CASSETGGTEAFF

V: TRBV20-1
J: TRBJ2-1
size: -
D: -
DNA: TGCAGTGCTGGAGATCCGGCGCATGAGCAGTTCTTC
CDR3: CSAGDPAHEQFF

V: TRBV7-9
J: TRBJ2-7
size: few
D: TRBD2
DNA: TGTGCCAGCAGTTCCCCGTGGGGGGGGGACGAGCAGTACTTC
CDR3: CASSSPWGGDEQYF

V: TRBV7-9
J: TRBJ2-5
size: -
D: -
DNA: TGTGCCAGCAGCTTAAGAGACCTCCCGCAACCCGGCCAGTACTTC
CDR3: CASSLRDLPQPGQYF

V: TRBV7-9
J: TRBJ2-7
size: -
D: -
DNA: TGTGCCAGCATCCCTGTGGGGCACTCCTACGAGCAGTACTTC
CDR3: CASIPVGHSYEQYF

V: TRBV7-9
J: TRBJ2-1
size: many
D: -
DNA: TGTGCCAGCAGCTTAGGGTGGTCAGGGACCCTGGATGAGCAGTTCTTC
CDR3: CASSLGWSGTLDEQFF

V: TRBV6-1
J: TRBJ2-7
size: -
D: TRBD1
DNA: TGTGCCAGCAGTGAGACATTGGGACAGCCCTACGAGCAGTACTTC
CDR3: CASSETLGQPYEQYF

V: TRBV9
J: TRBJ1-2
size: many
D: TRBD1
DNA: TGTGCCAGCAGCTCGGGACAGGGGTTTGGCTACACCTTC
CDR3: CASSSGQGFGYTF

V: TRBV12-3/TRBV12-4
J: TRBJ2-3
size: -
D: TRBD2
DNA: TGTGCCAGCAGTTCCGAGACTAGCGTCTCAAGCACAGATACGCAGTATTTT
CDR3: CASSSETSVSSTDTQYF

V: TRBV28
J: TRBJ1-2
size: few
D: -
DNA: TGTGCCAGCAATAGAAAGCTGAAATCTTATGGCTACACCTTC
CDR3: CASNRKLKSYGYTF

V: TRBV28
J: TRBJ2-1
size: many
D: -
DNA: TGTGCCAGCAGTTTCGAACAGGTAGTGGATGAGCAGTTCTTC
CDR3: CASSFEQVVDEQFF

V: TRBV6-1
J: TRBJ2-1
size: few
D: -
DNA: TGTGCCAGCAGTACCGGGACCTTTAATTATGAGCAGTTCTTC
CDR3: CASSTGTFNYEQFF

V: TRBV7-9
J: TRBJ2-3
size: -
D: TRBD1
DNA: TGTGCCAGCAGCCATCCGGGACAGGGGGCATGGGATACGCAGTATTTT
CDR3: CASSHPGQGAWDTQYF

V: TRBV14
J: TRBJ2-7
size: few
D: -
DNA: TGTGCCAGCAGCCAGACCCGGGACCTCCCCATCTACGAGCAGTACTTC
CDR3: CASSQTRDLPIYEQYF

V: TRBV20-1
J: TRBJ2-1
size: many
D: -
DNA: TGCAGTGCTAGAGCAGCCTCAGCCTACAATGAGCAGTTCTTC
CDR3: CSARAASAYNEQFF

V: TRBV6-5
J: TRBJ2-2
size: -
D: TRBD2
DNA: TGTGCCAGCAGTCTACTAGCGGGAGGGCCTAGCGGGGAGCTGTTTTTT
CDR3: CASSLLAGGPSGELFF

V: TRBV7-8
J: TRBJ2-7
size: -
D: -
DNA: TGTGCCAGCAGCTCCCTCAAGGGGGCGGGAGCCTCCTACGAGCAGTACTTC
CDR3: CASSSLKGAGASYEQYF

V: TRBV28
J: TRBJ1-5
size: few
D: -
DNA: TGTGCCAGCAGATTAGGGGGACATAGCAATCAGCCCCAGCATTTT
CDR3: CASRLGGHSNQPQHF

V: TRBV12-5
J: TRBJ2-7
size: few
D: -
DNA: TGTGCTAGTGCTCTTCCTGGAACTAATTACGAGCAGTACTTC
CDR3: CASALPGTNYEQYF

V: TRBV3-1
J: TRBJ2-7
size: few
D: -
DNA: TGTGCCAGCAGCCAAGCCGGTTGCTTC
CDR3: CASSQAGCF

V: TRBV10-3
J: TRBJ2-1
size: -
D: TRBD2
DNA: TGTGCCATCGACCGACTAGCGGACTACAATGAGCAGTTCTTC
CDR3: CAIDRLADYNEQFF

V: TRBV7-9
J: TRBJ1-1
size: -
D: -
DNA: TGTGCCAGCAGAATTGGGTATGCGAACACTGAAGCTTTCTTT
CDR3: CASRIGYANTEAFF

V: TRBV7-9
J: TRBJ2-7
size: -
D: -
DNA: TGTGCCAGCAGGGCTAGAGGACAATACGAGCAGTACTTC
CDR3: CASRARGQYEQYF

V: TRBV20-1
J: TRBJ2-7
size: -
D: TRBD1
DNA: TGCAGTGCTAACGAGGGGGCGGATTTGTACGAGCAGTACTTC
CDR3: CSANEGADLYEQYF

V: TRBV19
J: TRBJ2-7
size: -
D: -
DNA: TGTGCCAGTAGTGGGGGGCTCAGATACGAGCAGTACTTC
CDR3: CASSGGLRYEQYF

V: TRBV14
J: TRBJ1-2
size: few
D: TRBD1
DNA: TGTGCCAGCAGCCGTACAGGGGGCGCGAACTATGGCTACACCTTC
CDR3: CASSRTGGANYGYTF

V: TRBV19
J: TRBJ2-7
size: -
D: -
DNA: TGTGCCAGTAGTATAGACAGGACTCGCGAGCAGTACTTC
CDR3: CASSIDRTREQYF

V: TRBV15
J: TRBJ2-7
size: few
D: -
DNA: TGTGCCACCAGCAGAGACCCGGGACACGAGCAGTACTTC
CDR3: CATSRDPGHEQYF

V: TRBV9
J: TRBJ2-7
size: few
D: TRBD2
DNA: TGTGCCAGCAGCGTAGGCGGTAGCGGGAGATTCAACGAGCAGTACTTC
CDR3: CASSVGGSGRFNEQYF

V: TRBV28
J: TRBJ2-6
size: few
D: TRBD1
DNA: TGTGCCAGCAGAGCCGGGACAGGGGAGCCTGGGGCCAACGTCCTGACTTTC
CDR3: CASRAGTGEPGANVLTF

V: TRBV20-1
J: TRBJ2-1
size: -
D: -
DNA: TGCAGTGCTAGAGCGAGTTCCAGGGAACCGGGATACTCCTACAATGAGCAGTTCTTC
CDR3: CSARASSREPGYSYNEQFF

V: TRBV7-9
J: TRBJ1-2
size: -
D: TRBD1
DNA: TGTGCCAGCAGCGATGCGCCGGGACAGGGGAACTATGGCTACACCTTC
CDR3: CASSDAPGQGNYGYTF